Each of the 24 T cell receptor beta chains below was sequenced from the same sample in a study of post-analysis software for immune sequencing data. General observations from the study: Roughly five TRBV segments were more frequent in patients than controls; TRBV5-6, TRBV5-1 and TRBV20-1 belonged to this group.

cDNA libraries for TCR beta contained unique molecular identifiers. TCRdb reprocessed the PCR reads with MiXCR, giving one entry per CDR3 protein. In the table there are about 430,000 distinct CDR3 sequences, approximately 37% of which are singletons. No antigens are known for them. The specimen sequenced was blood. The receptor set was obtained from a girl aged 2 to 10 with multiple sclerosis.

The rearrangement uses TRBV27 and TRBJ1-6; no firm D call. The V end was cut by 1 base, the J end by 13 bases, with 17 bases between. The germline CDR1 and CDR2 sequences are MNHEY and SMNVEV (reference sequence). The CDR3 has 15 residues. The CDR3 here is CASSLLYRHGGPLHF. CDR3 DNA: TGTGCCAGCAGTTTATTGTACCGACACGGCGGGCCCCTCCACTTT.

The V and J genes are TRBV6-2 or TRBV6-3 and TRBJ2-5, with D hard to call. Matching the DNA end better, TRBJ2-7 makes the J call doubtful. CDR3 size: 14 residues. Germline values: CDR1 MNHEY, CDR2 SVGEGT. As DNA, the CDR3 is TGTGCCACCTGCCCGGAAGAACACTCCTACGAGCAGTACTTC. Amino acids: CATCPEEHSYEQYF.

This chain uses TRBV14 with TRBJ2-7; 7 bases match TRBD1. The CDR3 sequence is 15 residues long. The V segment lost 3 bases and the J segment 3 bases; nucleotides outside the gene matches: 8. Germline V gene data show CDR1 as SGHDN and CDR2 as FVKESK. CDR3 DNA sequence: TGTGCCAGCAGCCATTTACAGGGGTGGGACTACGAGCAGTACTTC. Translating it yields CASSHLQGWDYEQYF.

The chain combines TRBV28 with TRBJ2-2; D tentatively reads TRBD1 or TRBD2 (6 bases each). This CDR3 contains 17 residues. Between the trimmed V and J ends, which lost 4 bases and 6 bases, there was a span of 21 bases. Germline CDR1 reads MDHEN; CDR2 reads SYDVKM. DNA for the CDR3: TGTGCCAGCAGTTCCCGGCCAGGGGCAGGGGACTCCGGGGAGCTGTTTTTT. Encoded protein: CASSSRPGAGDSGELFF.

This clonotype was observed a few times. This chain links TRBV5-1 with TRBJ1-1, with D hard to call. Trimming shortened V by 4 bases and J by 5 bases, and 12 bases separated the two germline ends. Germline CDR1 and CDR2: SGHRS and YFSETQ. The CDR3 totals 13 residues. DNA of the CDR3: TGCGCCAGCAGCGTCCGACCCGGGACTGAAGCTTTCTTT. This translates into CASSVRPGTEAFF.

V gene TRBV5-1 combines with J gene TRBJ1-2; 8 bases map to TRBD1. The J segment lost 8 bases and the V segment lost 0 bases, leaving 6 bases of the junction unmatched. This CDR3 is built from 14 residues. Germline V gene lookup returns CDR1 SGHRS and CDR2 YFSETQ. CDR3 DNA: TGCGCCAGCAGCTTGGATTGGGCAGGGGGCGGCTACACCTTC. Protein product: CASSLDWAGGGYTF.

This clonotype has a handful of counts. The V gene is TRBV24-1, the J gene TRBJ2-7; 8 bases line up with TRBD1. The CDR3 spans 16 residues. V was clipped by 5 bases and J by 0 bases; unmatched bases: 8. Germline CDR1 reads KGHDR; CDR2 reads SFDVKD. CDR3 region: CATSVPGQADSYEQYF. Here the CDR3 DNA reads TGTGCCACCAGTGTTCCGGGACAGGCGGACTCCTACGAGCAGTACTTC.

This clonotype was seen a handful of times. The rearrangement links TRBV29-1 to TRBJ2-1, with TRBD1 matching 8 bases. Losses at the gene ends were 2 bases for V and 13 bases for J; bases not matched to a gene: 13. The CDR3 runs to 14 residues. Looked up from germline, CDR1 is SQVTM and CDR2 is ANQGSEA. CDR3 amino acids: CSVESRDRLSGQFF. The DNA of the CDR3 is TGCAGCGTTGAATCCCGGGACAGGCTATCGGGACAGTTCTTC.

The chain couples TRBV12-3 or TRBV12-4 to TRBJ1-6; D gene uncertain. The CDR3 is made up of 15 amino acids. The V end was cut by 6 bases, the J end by 0 bases, with 9 bases between. The chain's CDR3 is CASSSVSSYNSPLHF. CDR3 coding DNA: TGTGCCAGCAGCTCCGTTAGCTCCTATAATTCACCCCTCCACTTT.

This clonotype was detected a few times. V usage is TRBV2 and J usage is TRBJ1-6, with 8 bases aligning to TRBD1. Germline loops: CDR1 SNHLY, CDR2 FYNNEI. CDR3 length: 14 residues. V gave up 3 bases and J gave up 8 bases; unmatched junction bases: 3. CDR3 DNA sequence: TGTGCCAGCAGTGAGGACAGGGCGGATTCACCCCTCCACTTT. Its protein is CASSEDRADSPLHF.

The rearrangement joins TRBV11-2 to TRBJ2-3, with a tentative D call TRBD2 (5 bases). Germline V CDR1 and CDR2: SGHAT, FQNNGV. V was clipped by 5 bases and J by 0 bases, with 9 bases between them. The CDR3 is 14 residues long. In DNA, the CDR3 is TGTGCCAGCAGCCGAGGGTTTAGCACAGATACGCAGTATTTT. It codes for CASSRGFSTDTQYF.

The CDR3 sequence is CASSLEVWGNEQFF. CDR3 coding DNA: TGTGCCAGCAGCTTAGAAGTTTGGGGCAATGAGCAGTTCTTC. The rearrangement links TRBV7-9 to TRBJ2-1; no definite D call. With 1 base removed from V and 6 bases from J, the gap between germline ends came to 10 bases. CDR1 and CDR2 (germline): SEHNR, FQNEAQ (reference sequence). CDR3 length: 14 amino acids.

The rearrangement uses TRBV7-2 and TRBJ2-7, with 12 bases that match TRBD2. There are 16 residues in the CDR3. CDR1 SGHTA and CDR2 FQGNSA come from the germline V gene. V shed 3 bases and J 2 bases; nucleotides not matched to a gene: 5. The CDR3 is CASSFRTSGVTYEQYF. The CDR3 nucleotides read TGTGCCAGCAGCTTCCGGACTAGCGGGGTTACCTACGAGCAGTACTTC.

CDR3 sequence: CSVNRVSPYEQYF. Written as DNA, the CDR3 is TGCAGCGTTAACAGGGTATCTCCCTACGAGCAGTACTTC. V gene TRBV29-1 combines with J gene TRBJ2-7; D is perhaps TRBD1 (6 bases). V was clipped by 5 bases and J by 2 bases, with 13 bases between them. Germline CDR1 reads SQVTM; CDR2 reads ANQGSEA. The CDR3 runs 13 residues.

This rearrangement joins TRBV5-1 to TRBJ1-4; no definite D call. Germline V gives CDR1 SGHRS, CDR2 YFSETQ. V was cut by 4 bases and J by 8 bases, with 12 bases left in between. This CDR3 has 13 amino acids. The CDR3 here is CASSPERWEKLFF. The DNA for the CDR3 is TGCGCCAGCAGCCCCGAAAGGTGGGAAAAACTGTTTTTT.

This chain links TRBV12-3 or TRBV12-4 with TRBJ2-1; D is undetermined. Trimming took off 3 bases at V and 7 bases at J, with 13 bases between the two ends. The CDR3 spans 14 residues. The CDR3, as DNA: TGTGCCAGCAGTTTCTCCCAAATCGGGAATGAGCAGTTCTTC. Encoded protein: CASSFSQIGNEQFF.

The sample holds a few counts of this clonotype. CDR3 region: CASSQLAPPGDTQYF. The DNA of the CDR3 is TGCGCCAGCAGCCAACTAGCTCCCCCGGGAGATACGCAGTATTTT. The chain has TRBV4-3 and TRBJ2-3, with D perhaps TRBD2 (5 bases). The V end lost 2 bases, the J end lost 5 bases, and 14 bases lay between the germline ends. CDR3 length: 15 amino acids. The germline V gene has CDR1 LGHNA and CDR2 YSLEER.

This clonotype was found a few times. The V gene is TRBV9, the J gene TRBJ2-3, with 10 bases that match TRBD2. The CDR3 loop spans 16 amino acids. CDR1 is SGDLS, CDR2 YYNGEE, per germline. The V gene end was trimmed by 3 bases and the J gene end by 2 bases; junction bases not matched to a gene: 6. CDR3 DNA: TGTGCCAGCAGCGCAACTAGCGGGGCAAACACAGATACGCAGTATTTT. Amino acids: CASSATSGANTDTQYF.

The genes are TRBV20-1 and TRBJ2-1; tentative D call: TRBD1 (5 bases). V shed 0 bases and J shed 0 bases, with 12 bases lying between them. The germline CDR1 and CDR2 sequences are DFQATT and SNEGSKA (reference sequence). The CDR3 is 16 amino acids. The CDR3 spells CSARDRRQSSYNEQFF. In DNA, the CDR3 is TGCAGTGCTAGAGATAGGCGACAGAGCTCCTACAATGAGCAGTTCTTC.

This clonotype was seen only a few times. V and J are TRBV20-1 and TRBJ2-3; either TRBD1 or TRBD2 may supply D (5 bases each). Trimming took off 5 bases at V and 3 bases at J, with 18 bases between the two ends. The CDR3 loop spans 15 amino acids. Germline V gene data show CDR1 as DFQATT and CDR2 as SNEGSKA (reference sequence). The CDR3 DNA is TGCAGTGCTCAACGTAGAGGGGTTGGGACAGATACGCAGTATTTT. Translation: CSAQRRGVGTDTQYF.

This clonotype was counted between two and nine times. The chain combines TRBV15 with TRBJ2-1, with no clear D. V lost 6 bases and J lost 6, with 6 bases in between. The CDR3 runs 11 residues. In germline, CDR1 is LNHNV, CDR2 YYDKDF (reference sequence). CDR3 nucleotide sequence: TGTGCCACCAGGACGAGCAATGAGCAGTTCTTC. It is translated as CATRTSNEQFF.

This clonotype was detected once. The DNA for the CDR3 is TGTGCCAGCAGTGGCGGGAGGTTTACCGGGACTAGCGGGGGGCTAAACTACAATGAGCAGTTCTTC. As protein: CASSGGRFTGTSGGLNYNEQFF. V and J are TRBV2 and TRBJ2-1; TRBD2 agrees at 15 bases. V was pared by 4 bases and J by 3 bases, with 19 bases of the junction left unmatched. This CDR3 region has 22 residues. CDR1 is SNHLY, CDR2 FYNNEI, per germline.

This sequence joins TRBV7-2 and TRBJ1-5; the D gene is possibly TRBD1 (6 bases). Germline-derived CDR1 and CDR2 are SGHTA and FQGNSA. Trimming removed 5 bases from V and 1 base from J, with 12 bases in between. This CDR3 has 15 amino acids. CDR3 nucleotide sequence: TGTGCCAGCAGCCAACAGGGAACGAGCAATCAGCCCCAGCATTTT. It yields the protein CASSQQGTSNQPQHF.

This chain links TRBV28 with TRBJ2-1; TRBD2 matches at 12 bases. V lost 6 bases and J lost 5; bases outside the gene matches: 5. Germline V lookup: CDR1 MDHEN, CDR2 SYDVKM. The CDR3 runs 15 residues. CDR3 nucleotide sequence: TGTGCCAGCAGGCGGACTAGCGGGATCAACAATGAGCAGTTCTTC. Encoded protein: CASRRTSGINNEQFF.